The T cell receptor beta chain under discussion was sequenced for a study of T cells expressing NK-cell markers. Broader study findings: Dominant NKG2C+ clonotypes were found to form about 1.0-7.0% of CD8+ T cells in over five donors.

This CDR3 comprises 16 residues. The V gene's germline CDR1 is LGHNA and CDR2 YNFKEQ. TCRdb reprocessed the 5' RACE reads, keeping one entry per CDR3 protein, no DNA. The listing contains a few hundred thousand distinct CDR3 sequences. A word on this clonotype: Its target is unknown.

The TCR originated in a man aged 18-75 years in good health. The chain recombines TRBV4-2 with TRBJ2-3; the TRBD2 assignment by TCRdb is unverifiable without DNA. Sample: blood T cells: a sorted CD56 or NKG2C T cell subset, CD4+ or CD8+ T cells, or bulk PBMC T cells (not recorded which). The CDR3 here is CASSQRSGGAADTQYF.